This entry is about one T cell receptor beta chain. The entry originates in a study of blood T cell repertoires in COVID-19. For the study at large: The origin of the acute and convalescent COVID-19 samples was the United States, Italy and Spain. T cells, B-cell-depleted T cells, or PBMCs supplied cDNA or gDNA.

Authors' data handling: Amplifying reference gene primers gave estimates of nucleated cell counts. Produced via immunoSEQ multiplex PCR; TCRdb's table is partial and in-frame only. V, J and clone size reflect that table, while D and trimming were determined from the DNA. The data contain 150,000 to 200,000 clones, around 86% of them singletons. The clonotype originates from a man between 18 and 35 years old with acute or convalescent COVID-19. Input material: peripheral blood.

The CDR3 region is CAWTGFVGSPLHF. CDR3 bases: TGTGCCTGGACAGGCTTCGTCGGTTCACCCCTCCACTTT. This rearrangement joins TRBV30 to TRBJ1-6; D not certain. The germline V gene has CDR1 GTSNPN and CDR2 SVGIG (reference sequence). The germline V and J ends were trimmed by 4 bases and 9 bases, with 13 bases remaining between them. The CDR3 runs to 13 residues.